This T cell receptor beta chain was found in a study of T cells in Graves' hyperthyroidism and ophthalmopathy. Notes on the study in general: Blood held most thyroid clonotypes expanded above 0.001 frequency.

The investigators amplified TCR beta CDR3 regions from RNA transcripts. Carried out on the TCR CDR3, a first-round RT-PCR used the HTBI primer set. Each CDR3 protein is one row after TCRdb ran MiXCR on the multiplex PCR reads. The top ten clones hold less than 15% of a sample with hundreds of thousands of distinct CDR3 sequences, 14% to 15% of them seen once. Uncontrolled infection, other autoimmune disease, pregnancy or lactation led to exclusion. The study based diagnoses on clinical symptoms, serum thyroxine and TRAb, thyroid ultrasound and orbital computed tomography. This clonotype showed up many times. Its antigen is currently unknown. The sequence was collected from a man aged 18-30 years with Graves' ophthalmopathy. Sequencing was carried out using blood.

The CDR3 nucleotides read TGTGCCAGCAGTGGACAGAGGCAAGAGACCCAGTACTTC. It encodes CASSGQRQETQYF. The chain couples TRBV2 to TRBJ2-5; D may be TRBD1 (5 bases). Per germline, CDR1 SNHLY and CDR2 FYNNEI. The germline V and J ends were trimmed by 4 bases and 2 bases, with 8 bases remaining between them. The CDR3 runs to 13 residues.